The 10 T cell receptor beta chains given below trace back to one sample, sequenced in a study of cytomegalovirus exposure and HLA in healthy donors. Both 60 Vbeta primers and 13 Jbeta primers went into the PCR. Sequenced by immunoSEQ multiplex PCR; TCRdb stores in-frame clones only, minus some. The repertoire holds more than 60,000 clones, with around four fifths as singletons. The sequencing input was PBMCs. These receptors came from a woman aged 25 to 45 in good health and CMV-seronegative.

This chain connects TRBV9 to TRBJ1-1, with D tentatively TRBD1 (5 bases). This CDR3 region has 13 residues. The V end lost 1 base, the J end lost 3 bases, and 7 bases lay between the germline ends. From germline, CDR1 is SGDLS and CDR2 YYNGEE. CDR3 in DNA: TGTGCCAGCAGCGTACAGGGTCACACTGAAGCTTTCTTT. It yields the protein CASSVQGHTEAFF.

There are a few counts of this clone. The CDR3 bases are TGTGCCAGTAGCCCCAGGGTAGGTTACGAAAAACTGTTTTTT. Residues: CASSPRVGYEKLFF. This chain connects TRBV19 to TRBJ1-4; D possibly corresponds to TRBD1 (5 bases). The ends were cut back, 6 bases at V and 8 bases at J, with 16 bases in the middle. The germline V gene has CDR1 LNHDA and CDR2 SQIVND (reference sequence). This CDR3 has 14 amino acids. Based on the CDR3 plus reference TRBV19 and TRBJ1-4, the full variable domain is DGGITQSPKYLFRKEGQNVTLSCEQNLNHDAMYWYRQDPGQGLRLIYYSQIVNDFQKGDIAEGYSVSREKKESFPLTVTSAQKNPTAFYLCASSPRVGYEKLFFGSGTQLSVL.

The table lists this clone with a few counts. This chain connects TRBV4-1 to TRBJ2-5, with 11 bases lining up with TRBD2. Germline CDR1 is MGHRA and CDR2 is YSYEKL. This CDR3 region has 18 residues. Trimming cost V 0 bases and J 7 bases; bases outside gene matches: 13. The CDR3 nucleotides are TGCGCCAGCAGCCAAGATTACGCGACTAGCGGGGAAGATGGGACCCAGTACTTC. Its translation: CASSQDYATSGEDGTQYF.

The chain couples TRBV10-3 to TRBJ2-3; 7 bases match TRBD2. Trimming took 6 bases from V and 6 from J; bases not matched to a gene: 9. This CDR3 is 14 amino acids long. Looked up from germline, CDR1 is ENHRY and CDR2 is SYGVKD. Written as DNA, the CDR3 is TGTGCCATCAGCAAGATGGGAGGGGCCGATACGCAGTATTTT. Translating it yields CAISKMGGADTQYF.

This clone was seen once. The V gene is TRBV2, the J gene TRBJ1-6; perhaps TRBD1 as D (6 bases). Trimming left V 3 bases short and J 0 bases short, with 6 bases between. CDR1 is SNHLY, CDR2 FYNNEI, per germline. The CDR3 has 15 residues. The DNA of the CDR3 is TGTGCCAGCAGTGAGGACAGCTCCTATAATTCACCCCTCCACTTT. Its translation is CASSEDSSYNSPLHF.

Only a few counts were recorded for this clone. The V gene is TRBV7-9, the J gene TRBJ1-1, with D unresolved. The length of the CDR3 is 13 residues. V lost 2 bases, J lost 8 bases, and 12 bases lay in between. Germline lookup yields CDR1 SEHNR and CDR2 FQNEAQ (reference sequence). DNA of the CDR3: TGTGCCAGCAGCTTAACTCTTCACGGGGAAGCTTTCTTT. It is translated as CASSLTLHGEAFF.

The chain carries TRBV4-1 and TRBJ1-5, with D possibly TRBD1 on 5 matching bases. This CDR3 spans 16 amino acids. Germline CDR1 is MGHRA and CDR2 is YSYEKL. V was clipped by 0 bases and J by 4 bases, with 13 bases between them. The CDR3 DNA sequence: TGCGCCAGCAGCCAAGAGGCAGGGCCCTGGAATCAGCCCCAGCATTTT. It is translated as CASSQEAGPWNQPQHF.

The V call is TRBV7-8, the J call TRBJ2-5; TRBD1 aligns across 9 bases. CDR1 is SGHVS, CDR2 FQNEAQ, per germline. The length of the CDR3 is 15 residues. J was trimmed by 4 bases and V by 5 bases; bases with no gene match: 8. The CDR3 DNA follows: TGTGCCAGCAGCCCTAGGGACAGGGAATCAGAGACCCAGTACTTC. Its translation is CASSPRDRESETQYF.

This chain uses TRBV10-3 with TRBJ2-7; D is ambiguous. V lost 3 bases, J lost 4 bases, and 16 bases lay in between. Germline lookup yields CDR1 ENHRY and CDR2 SYGVKD. This CDR3 region has 15 residues. CDR3 in amino acids: CAISDDAKDSYEQYF. DNA of the CDR3: TGTGCCATCAGTGATGACGCCAAAGACTCTTACGAGCAGTACTTC.

This chain connects TRBV25-1 to TRBJ1-5, with D possibly being TRBD1 (6 bases). The ends were cut back, 3 bases at V and 11 bases at J, with 14 bases in the middle. This CDR3 region has 13 residues. CDR1 and CDR2 (germline): MGHDK, SYGVNS. The CDR3 reads CASSENTGTTQHF. The CDR3 DNA follows: TGTGCCAGCAGTGAGAACACAGGGACGACCCAGCATTTT.